The 23 T cell receptor beta chains presented below share a single source sample, sequenced in a study of identical twins. MiXCR was run by TCRdb on the 5' RACE reads, yielding one entry per CDR3 protein. The repertoire holds 400,000 to 500,000 distinct CDR3 sequences, with around 20% as singletons. Sequencing was performed on naive T cells sorted from blood. These receptor sequences come from a man aged 45-60 years in good health.

The chain couples TRBV28 to TRBJ1-2; the D gene is possibly TRBD1 (5 bases). CDR3 length: 16 amino acids. Germline loops: CDR1 MDHEN, CDR2 SYDVKM. Trimming pared 3 bases from V and 4 bases from J, leaving 18 bases between. The CDR3 here is CASSFWGTPGGYGYTF. Here the CDR3 DNA reads TGTGCCAGCAGTTTTTGGGGGACCCCTGGAGGCTATGGCTACACCTTC.

The table lists this clonotype with many counts. The rearrangement joins TRBV10-3 to TRBJ2-1; 10 bases are shared with TRBD2. CDR1 and CDR2 (germline): ENHRY, SYGVKD. CDR3 length: 17 residues. With 3 bases clipped from V and 5 bases from J, the junction kept 10 bases outside the gene matches. CDR3 loop: CAISDVAGGPLNNEQFF. The CDR3 DNA is TGTGCCATCAGTGATGTAGCGGGAGGTCCCCTCAACAATGAGCAGTTCTTC.

The V and J genes are TRBV6-5 and TRBJ2-1, with D possibly TRBD2 on 5 matching bases. The germline gives CDR1 MNHEY, CDR2 SVGAGI. The CDR3 covers 16 residues. Trimming removed 0 bases from V and 3 bases from J, with 12 bases in between. DNA of the CDR3: TGTGCCAGCAGTTACTCGATCATTCGGGGCTACAATGAGCAGTTCTTC. It specifies CASSYSIIRGYNEQFF.

This clonotype occurred many times. The chain recombines TRBV14 with TRBJ1-1, with TRBD1 as a possible D gene (5 bases). Germline-derived CDR1 and CDR2 are SGHDN and FVKESK. The CDR3 spans 16 residues. With 0 bases removed from V and 1 base from J, the gap between germline ends came to 12 bases. This CDR3 reads CASSQDRADRNTEAFF. CDR3 DNA sequence: TGTGCCAGCAGCCAAGATCGGGCAGACAGGAACACTGAAGCTTTCTTT.

The table lists this clonotype with many counts. This sequence joins TRBV29-1 and TRBJ1-2; D is unclear. The V end lost 4 bases, the J end lost 4 bases, and 10 bases lay between the germline ends. Per the germline V gene, CDR1 is SQVTM and CDR2 is ANQGSEA. CDR3 length: 12 residues. CDR3 coding DNA: TGCAGCGTTGTTAGACACAGCTATGGCTACACCTTC. It encodes CSVVRHSYGYTF.

The chain uses TRBV24-1 and TRBJ1-5; maybe TRBD1 (5 bases). From germline, CDR1 is KGHDR and CDR2 SFDVKD. The CDR3 contains 15 residues. V was pared by 7 bases and J by 6 bases, with 18 bases between. The chain's CDR3 is CATSAGRGGTQPQHF. CDR3 nucleotide sequence: TGTGCCACCAGCGCAGGGCGTGGGGGGACTCAGCCCCAGCATTTT.

A few counts support this clonotype. The J gene is TRBJ2-7, the V gene TRBV7-8; 8 nucleotides align to TRBD1. Trimming at V came to 5 bases and at J to 7 bases, leaving 10 bases not matched to a gene. In germline, CDR1 is SGHVS, CDR2 FQNEAQ. There are 14 residues in the CDR3. CDR3 sequence (DNA): TGTGCCAGCAGCCTAGTGGACAGGGCGCGAGAGCAGTACTTC. It translates to CASSLVDRAREQYF.

This clonotype was observed at least ten times. The CDR3 coding sequence is TGTGCCAGCAGCGCGGACAGCCCTTCCGGCTACACCTTC. Amino acid sequence: CASSADSPSGYTF. This sequence joins TRBV5-6 and TRBJ1-2, with a possible D match to TRBD1 (6 bases). Trimming stripped 4 bases from V and 8 bases from J, with 15 bases between. In germline, CDR1 is SGHDT, CDR2 YYEEEE. The CDR3 extends over 13 amino acids.

This clonotype was counted ten times or more. V and J are TRBV6-5 and TRBJ2-1; 11 bases map to TRBD2. Unmatched junction bases numbered 11, after V lost 5 bases and J lost 5 bases. The CDR3 is 17 amino acids. CDR1 is MNHEY, CDR2 SVGAGI, per germline. DNA of the CDR3: TGTGCCAGCAGTAACGAGAGACTAGCGGGATTAAACAATGAGCAGTTCTTC. This encodes CASSNERLAGLNNEQFF.

This sequence joins TRBV28 and TRBJ1-4; perhaps TRBD1 as D (6 bases). Germline CDR1 and CDR2: MDHEN and SYDVKM. V was cut by 3 bases and J by 14 bases, with 16 bases left in between. This CDR3 has 13 amino acids. In DNA form, the CDR3 reads TGTGCCAGCAGTTTCACACGGTCCGGGGGCCTGTTTTTT. Its translation is CASSFTRSGGLFF.

The rearrangement joins TRBV10-3 to TRBJ2-1; the D gene is possibly TRBD2 (7 bases). The V gene's germline CDR1 is ENHRY and CDR2 SYGVKD. The CDR3 extends over 12 amino acids. V was clipped by 5 bases and J by 9 bases, with 11 bases between them. CDR3 sequence reads: CAISFGGREQFF. The CDR3 nucleotides are TGTGCCATCAGTTTCGGGGGGCGTGAGCAGTTCTTC.

The chain combines TRBV18 with TRBJ1-1; TRBD1 matches 9 bases. The V gene's germline CDR1 is KGHSH and CDR2 LQKENI. Trimming removed 5 bases from V and 6 bases from J; junction bases left unmatched: 4. The CDR3 consists of 13 residues. As DNA, the CDR3 is TGTGCCAGCTCAGCGGACAGGGGCGCTGAAGCTTTCTTT. It translates to CASSADRGAEAFF. Looking up the rest from reference TRBV18 and TRBJ1-1 gives the full variable domain: NAGVMQNPRHLVRRRGQEARLRCSPMKGHSHVYWYRQLPEEGLKFMVYLQKENIIDESGMPKERFSAEFPKEGPSILRIQQVVRGDSAAYFCASSADRGAEAFFGQGTRLTVV.

This clonotype was observed a handful of times. The chain combines TRBV25-1 with TRBJ2-7; D may be TRBD1 (5 bases). Trimming removed 0 bases from V and 7 bases from J, with 13 bases in between. The CDR3 is made up of 14 amino acids. Germline CDR1 and CDR2: MGHDK and SYGVNS. The CDR3 DNA follows: TGTGCCAGCAGTGAATACGGCAGGGTGAGGGAGCAGTACTTC. Protein product: CASSEYGRVREQYF.

This clonotype appeared a few times. The chain employs TRBV7-2 and TRBJ2-7, with 10 bases that match TRBD2. Trimming cost V 5 bases and J 2 bases; bases outside gene matches: 6. CDR1 SGHTA and CDR2 FQGNSA come from the germline V gene. The CDR3 has 15 amino acids. CDR3 amino acids: CASSPTSGIAYEQYF. As DNA, the CDR3 is TGTGCCAGCAGCCCTACTAGCGGGATAGCCTACGAGCAGTACTTC.

This clonotype appeared a single time. The chain combines TRBV10-2 with TRBJ2-3, with TRBD1 as a possible D gene (6 bases). The V and J ends lost 6 bases and 0 bases respectively, with 13 bases between them. The germline V gene encodes CDR1 WSHSY and CDR2 SAAADI. The CDR3 is 15 amino acids. In DNA form, the CDR3 reads TGCGCCAGCAGGGCTCGGCAGGGGAGCACAGATACGCAGTATTTT. Translating gives CASRARQGSTDTQYF.

This clonotype has only a few counts. The chain's CDR3 is CASSLAVQGYSPLHF. CDR3 nucleotides: TGCGCCAGCAGCTTGGCCGTCCAGGGATATTCACCCCTCCACTTT. The J gene is TRBJ1-6, the V gene TRBV5-1, with D possibly matching TRBD1 (5 bases). V lost 0 bases and J 8 bases, leaving 12 bases between the germline ends. This CDR3 contains 15 residues. Looked up from germline, CDR1 is SGHRS and CDR2 is YFSETQ.

This clonotype was counted ten times or more. The chain recombines TRBV20-1 with TRBJ2-7, with D maybe TRBD2 (7 bases). V lost 6 bases and J lost 4, with 19 bases in between. Per the germline V gene, CDR1 is DFQATT and CDR2 is SNEGSKA (reference sequence). CDR3 length equals 14 residues. CDR3: CSAGARGALYEQYF. The CDR3 coding sequence is TGCAGTGCAGGGGCCCGGGGGGCTCTTTACGAGCAGTACTTC.

V usage is TRBV7-2 and J usage is TRBJ1-1; 9 bases align to TRBD1. J gave up 1 base and V 5 bases, and 8 bases lay outside the gene matches. CDR1 is SGHTA, CDR2 FQGNSA, per germline. The CDR3 is 16 residues long. CDR3 bases: TGTGCCAGCAGCATAACTGGGACAGGGAGGAACACTGAAGCTTTCTTT. Protein: CASSITGTGRNTEAFF.

This clonotype occurred a few times. The V call is TRBV25-1, the J call TRBJ1-4; D is possibly TRBD1 (5 bases). The CDR3 contains 15 residues. With 5 bases removed from V and 0 bases from J, the gap between germline ends came to 10 bases. Germline CDR1 is MGHDK and CDR2 is SYGVNS. The CDR3 DNA is TGTGCCAGCAGTCCTTTAGGGGCAACTAATGAAAAACTGTTTTTT. Its translation: CASSPLGATNEKLFF.

This chain links TRBV10-3 with TRBJ2-3; D remains ambiguous. In germline, CDR1 is ENHRY, CDR2 SYGVKD. This CDR3 has 12 amino acids. V lost 5 bases to trimming and J lost 0 bases, with 3 bases between them. The CDR3 coding sequence is TGTGCCATCAGTCCTAGCACAGATACGCAGTATTTT. Translating gives CAISPSTDTQYF.

At least ten counts were recorded for this clonotype. The chain combines TRBV7-2 with TRBJ2-5, with D hard to call. V lost 1 base to trimming and J lost 4 bases, with 7 bases between them. Germline loops: CDR1 SGHTA, CDR2 FQGNSA. The CDR3 extends over 13 amino acids. The CDR3 loop is CASSLDRRETQYF. The CDR3 region has the DNA TGTGCCAGCAGCTTAGATAGGAGAGAGACCCAGTACTTC.

The DNA for the CDR3 is TGCAGTGCCGCGACTAGCGGGGTCACAGATACGCAGTATTTT. Translated, it gives CSAATSGVTDTQYF. This chain links TRBV20-1 with TRBJ2-3; 11 positions agree with TRBD2. Germline V gives CDR1 DFQATT, CDR2 SNEGSKA (reference sequence). The CDR3 contains 14 residues. V shed 6 bases, J shed 2 bases, and the junction held 4 bases outside the gene matches.

The sample holds a few counts of this clonotype. The gene calls are TRBV7-8 and TRBJ2-7; a weak D match, TRBD1 (6 bases). Germline V gives CDR1 SGHVS, CDR2 FQNEAQ. V was cut by 3 bases and J by 5 bases, with 17 bases left in between. There are 15 residues in the CDR3. The CDR3 loop is CASSLVGGSRNEQYF. The CDR3, as DNA: TGTGCCAGCAGCTTGGTAGGGGGTTCGAGGAACGAGCAGTACTTC.